These T cell receptor beta chains were read from a single sample in a study of cytomegalovirus exposure and HLA in healthy donors. Data came from immunoSEQ multiplex PCR; TCRdb stores just in-frame clones and leaves some out. The sample comprises approximately 150,000 clones, around 83% of which are singletons, and approximately 2.5% rests with the top ten. The sample taken for sequencing was PBMCs. These receptor sequences come from a man aged 25-45 years in good health and CMV-seropositive. Each CDR3 is given with its conserved first and last residue. D genes are given only for firm matches. The size field is filled for only some rows; it gives once, few, many or a size class.

-	14	TRBV7-2	TRBJ1-2	-	CASSQGGINYGYTF	TGTGCCAGCAGCCAGGGTGGGATCAACTATGGCTACACCTTC
-	12	TRBV19	TRBJ1-5	-	CASWDFNQPQHF	TGTGCCAGTTGGGACTTTAATCAGCCCCAGCATTTT
-	16	TRBV4-3	TRBJ2-1	-	CASSQGASRTFNEQFF	TGCGCCAGCAGCCAAGGGGCTAGCAGAACTTTCAATGAGCAGTTCTTC
TRBD2	15	TRBV19	TRBJ2-7	-	CASSPGGTHSYEQYF	TGTGCCAGTAGCCCCGGGGGGACCCACTCCTACGAGCAGTACTTC
TRBD1	16	TRBV19	TRBJ1-1	few	CASSPGQGFYWTEAFF	TGTGCCAGTAGTCCAGGACAGGGGTTTTATTGGACTGAAGCTTTCTTT
TRBD1	16	TRBV7-3	TRBJ1-5	-	CASSSNPGTGYRPQHF	TGTGCCAGCAGCTCTAACCCAGGGACAGGGTATCGGCCCCAGCATTTT
TRBD1	13	TRBV19	TRBJ1-2	-	CASRFRGENGYTF	TGTGCCAGTAGGTTCAGGGGGGAAAATGGCTACACCTTC
TRBD2	16	TRBV2	TRBJ2-2	-	CASSPGLASNTGELFF	TGTGCCAGCAGCCCGGGACTAGCATCGAACACCGGGGAGCTGTTTTTT
-	15	TRBV7-3	TRBJ2-3	-	CASSLTARVTDTQYF	TGTGCCAGCAGCTTAACTGCGCGTGTCACAGATACGCAGTATTTT
TRBD2	16	TRBV9	TRBJ2-4	-	CASSGVGTSGQNIQYF	TGTGCCAGCAGCGGGGTGGGGACTAGCGGGCAAAACATTCAGTACTTC
-	15	TRBV28	TRBJ1-5	once	CASRMGGPGNQPQHF	TGTGCCAGCCGCATGGGGGGGCCCGGTAATCAGCCCCAGCATTTT
TRBD1	14	TRBV6-5	TRBJ1-2	-	CASSSQGANYGYTF	TGTGCCAGCAGTTCACAGGGGGCGAACTATGGCTACACCTTC
-	13	TRBV7-9	TRBJ2-1	-	CSSAGVSYNEQFF	TGTTCCAGCGCAGGGGTCTCCTACAATGAGCAGTTCTTC
TRBD2	15	TRBV27	TRBJ2-7	-	CASSPLAGLSYEQYF	TGTGCCAGCAGTCCTCTAGCGGGTCTCTCCTACGAGCAGTACTTC
TRBD1	15	TRBV9	TRBJ2-1	-	CASSVGDSSYNEQFF	TGTGCCAGCAGCGTAGGGGACAGCTCCTACAATGAGCAGTTCTTC
TRBD1	16	TRBV6-1	TRBJ1-2	-	CASSEAPGTGYYGYTF	TGTGCCAGCAGTGAAGCCCCCGGGACAGGATACTATGGCTACACCTTC
TRBD1	16	TRBV5-4	TRBJ2-1	-	CASSTGTGGLVNEQFF	TGTGCCAGCAGCACTGGGACAGGGGGTCTCGTCAATGAGCAGTTCTTC
TRBD2	17	TRBV5-1	TRBJ2-7	-	CASSLAPRLAGAYEQYF	TGCGCCAGCAGCTTGGCCCCTAGACTAGCGGGGGCCTACGAGCAGTACTTC
-	14	TRBV19	TRBJ1-1	-	CASSFLRDGTEAFF	TGTGCCAGTAGTTTTCTGAGGGATGGCACTGAAGCTTTCTTT
-	14	TRBV5-6	TRBJ2-7	-	CASSLVGGTYEQYF	TGTGCCAGCAGCCTGGTGGGAGGCACCTACGAGCAGTACTTC
TRBD1	14	TRBV5-1	TRBJ1-1	-	CASSTGTGPLWAFF	TGCGCCAGCAGCACGGGGACAGGACCCTTATGGGCTTTCTTT
TRBD2	15	TRBV7-9	TRBJ2-1	-	CASSLVSGIYNEQFF	TGTGCCAGCAGCTTAGTTAGCGGGATCTACAATGAGCAGTTCTTC
TRBD2	17	TRBV11-2	TRBJ2-3	-	CASSPPQGLAARDTQYF	TGTGCCAGCAGCCCCCCCCAGGGACTAGCGGCACGGGATACGCAGTATTTT
-	15	TRBV15	TRBJ2-2	-	CATSRGGQNTGELFF	TGTGCCACCAGCAGAGGTGGGCAGAACACCGGGGAGCTGTTTTTT
TRBD1	15	TRBV4-3	TRBJ1-4	few	CASSQGTGLVGKLFF	TGCGCCAGCAGCCAAGGGACAGGGCTTGTAGGAAAACTGTTTTTT
-	14	TRBV5-5	TRBJ2-1	-	CASSPRRRGDEQFF	TGTGCCAGCAGCCCCCGGCGGAGAGGCGATGAGCAGTTCTTC
-	15	TRBV4-3	TRBJ2-3	once	CASSQERGRVNTQYF	TGCGCCAGCAGCCAAGAGAGGGGGAGGGTCAATACGCAGTATTTT
-	17	TRBV4-1	TRBJ2-2	-	CASSQDGQGRGTGELFF	TGCGCCAGCAGCCAAGATGGCCAGGGAAGGGGCACCGGGGAGCTGTTTTTT
-	13	TRBV10-2	TRBJ1-1	few	CASSDPGKTEAFF	TGCGCCAGCAGTGACCCAGGGAAAACTGAAGCTTTCTTT
TRBD1	15	TRBV7-8	TRBJ1-2	once	CASSLGTGPLYGYTF	TGTGCCAGCAGCTTAGGGACAGGGCCTCTCTATGGCTACACCTTC
TRBD2	17	TRBV5-5	TRBJ2-2	-	CASSFSLGSGRARELFF	TGTGCCAGCAGCTTTAGCCTTGGTAGCGGGAGGGCCCGGGAGCTGTTTTTT
TRBD1	15	TRBV11-2	TRBJ1-1	-	CASSSPDRGNTEAFF	TGTGCCAGCAGCTCCCCGGACAGGGGTAACACTGAAGCTTTCTTT
-	13	TRBV29-1	TRBJ2-7	-	CSAEGVPSYEQYF	TGCAGCGCTGAGGGAGTCCCCTCCTACGAGCAGTACTTC
TRBD2	13	TRBV18	TRBJ2-1	-	CASSPPLAEEQFF	TGTGCCAGCTCACCACCACTAGCGGAAGAGCAGTTCTTC
-	12	TRBV6-1	TRBJ2-3	-	CASSDTADTQYF	TGTGCCAGCAGTGATACTGCAGATACGCAGTATTTT
-	15	TRBV18	TRBJ1-2	-	CASSPQGINYYGYTF	TGTGCCAGCTCACCGCAGGGGATTAATTACTATGGCTACACCTTC
-	14	TRBV6-1	TRBJ2-2	-	CASSRGTNTGELFF	TGTGCCAGCAGTCGCGGGACGAACACCGGGGAGCTGTTTTTT
TRBD2	16	TRBV4-1	TRBJ2-4	few	CASSQGVAGVVNIQYF	TGCGCCAGCAGCCAAGGGGTAGCGGGAGTTGTGAACATTCAGTACTTC
TRBD1	14	TRBV11-2	TRBJ2-3	-	CASSLTGITDTQYF	TGTGCCAGCAGCCTGACAGGGATAACAGATACGCAGTATTTT
-	12	TRBV9	TRBJ1-4	many	CASSVGTEKLFF	TGTGCCAGCAGCGTAGGGACAGAAAAACTGTTTTTT
-	15	TRBV2	TRBJ2-1	-	CASSQQGNSYNEQFF	TGTGCCAGCAGCCAACAGGGTAATTCCTACAATGAGCAGTTCTTC
-	15	TRBV5-8	TRBJ1-2	-	CASSPTVGANYGYTF	TGTGCCAGCAGCCCTACGGTGGGAGCTAACTATGGCTACACCTTC
TRBD1	13	TRBV11-3	TRBJ1-2	-	CASSRTGRDGYTF	TGTGCCAGCAGCCGGACAGGGAGGGATGGCTACACCTTC
TRBD1	15	TRBV2	TRBJ1-5	-	CASSGQGMGNQPQHF	TGTGCCAGCAGCGGACAGGGAATGGGCAATCAGCCCCAGCATTTT